Listed here is a single T cell receptor (beta chain). This clonotype was seen only a few times. Its antigen has not been determined. Base-call qualities are not available, and no considerably larger clone is one nucleotide away. This sample was included in a study of human T cells and chemical hapten exposure (dated by TCRdb to the early 2020s). Notes on the research overall: For sensitization, 2% DPC in acetone was applied to an approximately 2 cm by approximately 2 cm area of upper inner arm skin. Throughout the approximately 22-week study period, patients were also given weekly therapeutic DPC doses on the scalp. Patch testing was performed on the upper back with Finn chambers containing 0.01% DPC, and the patch tests were scored after 6 days according to International Contact Dermatitis Research Group standards. The patient cohort, mostly female, included alopecia areata with under or over 50% scalp involvement, alopecia totalis and alopecia universalis. Libraries were combined into a pool for sequencing, and differences in TCR yield between samples came mainly from small differences in library volumes within the pool. This study followed changes in the peripheral blood TCR repertoire in vivo during primary and secondary sensitization of alopecia patients to the hapten diphenylcyclopropenone (DPC). Blood was sampled from patients pre-sensitization (week 0) and at 2, 6 and about 24 weeks after DPC sensitization. Blood for TCR sequencing was provided by twenty-nine alopecia patients at one to four time points (pre-sensitization, 2, 6 and 24 weeks).

Libraries were made using RACE. TCRdb records NextSeq 500 as the sequencer. During library preparation, unique molecular identifiers were attached to individual cDNA molecules so that TCRs could be counted quantitatively and reproducibly. For every blood RNA sample, sequencing covered both the TCR alpha and TCR beta chains. In the authors' own workflow: Samples had a median of about 96,000 TCRs, with a range from 23,224 to 690,600. V, J and CDR3 annotation of the TCR reads was performed with the Decombinator software suite. For PS versus PT1 abundance plots, all samples were subsampled to the same number of TCRs (28,000). Expanded TCRs were defined as absent before sensitization and observed at least eight times at the 2-week time point. TCRdb reprocessing: public reads trimmed at Q25 with fastp, clones called with MiXCR, in-frame beta chains kept. Rows merge per CDR3 protein into single entries with the most common DNA and genes. TCRdb, rather than the study authors, made the V and J calls. Recorded for this sample are over 300,000 distinct CDR3 sequences; 5% to 6.5% of them occurred a single time. In total, the top ten clones hold 2.5% to 3% of the sample.

What the research found in general, with its limitations: Patch test score was positively correlated with the number of PT1 expanded TCRs, with significance at thresholds 8, 16 and 32 but not at 4. Repeated subsampling changed both the strength of the expansion versus patch-test correlation and the threshold at which that correlation became significant. The number of TCRs above 1 in 1000 frequency did not change with DPC sensitization; there was no evidence of global repertoire structure alterations. Expanded TCRs formed significantly more large CDR3 similarity clusters than pre-sensitization or healthy control sets, consistent with antigen-driven responses. Because every patient had alopecia, a presumed autoimmune disease, the patients' immune response might differ from that of healthy individuals.

From V the trimming removes 4 bases and from J it removes 4 bases, while the gene matches leave 4 bases of the junction unaccounted for. According to the germline V gene, CDR1 reads MDHEN and CDR2 reads SYDVKM. From its cysteine to its phenylalanine, the CDR3 spans 14 amino acids. The CDR3 DNA has 42 bases and is translated from base 1. The time point label corresponds to: pre-sensitization, week 0. The treatment or condition label for this specimen denotes: therapeutic diphenylcyclopropenone sensitization with weekly scalp DPC. At each patch-test visit, blood was drawn before the patch test was applied. Patients were considered eligible if aged 18 to 70, diagnosed with alopecia and deemed suitable for DPC therapy, and patients were excluded if pregnant. Total RNA was extracted from unfractionated whole blood that had been collected in Tempus Blood RNA tubes.

Sequenced here: whole blood, sampled in connection with sensitization to the hapten diphenylcyclopropenone (DPC). This sequence was found in a woman between 45 and 60 years old with alopecia areata. Some clones in this sample may be carry-over from other donors' samples. The rearranged chain carries TRBV28 and TRBJ1-3, with 7 bases in between that match TRBD1. Read as DNA, the sequence is TGTGCCAGCAGTTCACCGGGACAGGGAAACACCATATATTTT. The translation is CASSSPGQGNTIYF.